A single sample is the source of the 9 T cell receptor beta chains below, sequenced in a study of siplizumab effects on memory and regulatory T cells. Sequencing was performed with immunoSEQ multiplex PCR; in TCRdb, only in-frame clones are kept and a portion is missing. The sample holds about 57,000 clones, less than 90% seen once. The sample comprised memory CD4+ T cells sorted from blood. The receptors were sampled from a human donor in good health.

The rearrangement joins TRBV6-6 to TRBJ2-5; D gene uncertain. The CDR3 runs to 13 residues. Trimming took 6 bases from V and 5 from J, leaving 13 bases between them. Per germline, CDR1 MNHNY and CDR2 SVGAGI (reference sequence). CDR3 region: CASRRPPEETQYF. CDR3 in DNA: TGTGCCAGCAGGCGACCCCCTGAGGAGACCCAGTACTTC.

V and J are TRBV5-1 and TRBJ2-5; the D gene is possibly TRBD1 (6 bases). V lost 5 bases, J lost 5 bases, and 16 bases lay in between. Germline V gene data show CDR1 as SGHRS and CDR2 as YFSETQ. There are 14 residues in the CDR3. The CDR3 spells CASSQGFFMETQYF. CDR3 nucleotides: TGCGCCAGCAGTCAGGGGTTTTTTATGGAGACCCAGTACTTC. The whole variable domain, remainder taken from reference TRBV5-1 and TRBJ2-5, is KAGVTQTPRYLIKTRGQQVTLSCSPISGHRSVSWYQQTPGQGLQFLFEYFSETQRNKGNFPGRFSGRQFSNSRSEMNVSTLELGDSALYLCASSQGFFMETQYFGPGTRLLVL.

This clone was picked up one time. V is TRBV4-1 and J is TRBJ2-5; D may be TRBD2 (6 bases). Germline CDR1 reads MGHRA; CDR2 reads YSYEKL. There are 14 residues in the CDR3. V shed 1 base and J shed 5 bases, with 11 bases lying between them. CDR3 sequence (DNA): TGCGCCAGCAGCCAAGGGGAGGTCCTGGAGACCCAGTACTTC. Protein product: CASSQGEVLETQYF.

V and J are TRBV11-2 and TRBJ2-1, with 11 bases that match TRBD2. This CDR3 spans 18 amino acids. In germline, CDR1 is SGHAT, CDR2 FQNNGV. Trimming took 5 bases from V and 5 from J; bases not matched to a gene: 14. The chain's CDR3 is CASSLRLAGQTGNNEQFF. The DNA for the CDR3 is TGTGCCAGCAGCCTCAGACTAGCGGGACAGACAGGGAACAATGAGCAGTTCTTC.

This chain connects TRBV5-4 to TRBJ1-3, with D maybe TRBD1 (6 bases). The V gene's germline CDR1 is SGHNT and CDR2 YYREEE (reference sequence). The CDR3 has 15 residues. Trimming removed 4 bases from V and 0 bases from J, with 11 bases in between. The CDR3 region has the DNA TGTGCCAGCAGCCGGGACACCGCCTCTGGAAACACCATATATTTT. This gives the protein CASSRDTASGNTIYF. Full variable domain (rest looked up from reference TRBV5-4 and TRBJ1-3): ETGVTQSPTHLIKTRGQQVTLRCSSQSGHNTVSWYQQALGQGPQFIFQYYREEENGRGNFPPRFSGLQFPNYSSELNVNALELDDSALYLCASSRDTASGNTIYFGEGSWLTVV.

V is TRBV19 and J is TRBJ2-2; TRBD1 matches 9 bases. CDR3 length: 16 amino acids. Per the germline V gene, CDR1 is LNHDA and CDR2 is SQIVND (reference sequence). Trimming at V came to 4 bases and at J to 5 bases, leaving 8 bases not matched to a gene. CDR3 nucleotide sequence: TGTGCCAGTAGTACAAGGACAGGGGAGGGAACCGGGGAGCTGTTTTTT. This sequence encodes CASSTRTGEGTGELFF.

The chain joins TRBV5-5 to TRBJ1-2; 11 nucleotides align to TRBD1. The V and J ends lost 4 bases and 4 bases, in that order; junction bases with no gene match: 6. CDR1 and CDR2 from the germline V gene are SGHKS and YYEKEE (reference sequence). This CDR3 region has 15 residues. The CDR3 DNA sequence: TGTGCCAGCAGCAGTGGGACAGGGGGATTCTATGGCTACACCTTC. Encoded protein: CASSSGTGGFYGYTF.

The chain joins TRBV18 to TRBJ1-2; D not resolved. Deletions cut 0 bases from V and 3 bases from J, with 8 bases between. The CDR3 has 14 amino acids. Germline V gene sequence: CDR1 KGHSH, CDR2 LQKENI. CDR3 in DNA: TGTGCCAGCTCACCACCTCTCAAAGACTATGGCTACACCTTC. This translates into CASSPPLKDYGYTF. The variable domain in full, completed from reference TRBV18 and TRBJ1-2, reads NAGVMQNPRHLVRRRGQEARLRCSPMKGHSHVYWYRQLPEEGLKFMVYLQKENIIDESGMPKERFSAEFPKEGPSILRIQQVVRGDSAAYFCASSPPLKDYGYTFGSGTRLTVV.

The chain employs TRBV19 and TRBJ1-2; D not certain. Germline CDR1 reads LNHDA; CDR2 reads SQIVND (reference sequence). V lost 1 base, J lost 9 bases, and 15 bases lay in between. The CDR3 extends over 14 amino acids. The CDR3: CASSIGFARMSYTF. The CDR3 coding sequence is TGTGCCAGTAGTATAGGATTCGCCAGAATGAGCTACACCTTC.